One and the same sample provided the 32 T cell receptor beta chains below, sequenced in a study of early T cells in non-severe SARS-CoV-2 infection. TCRdb reanalysed the 5' RACE reads using MiXCR and keeps one entry per CDR3 protein. The sample carries fewer than 100,000 distinct CDR3 sequences, about 13% recorded once. Material: whole blood. The source of these receptors is an adult who was a healthcare worker with PCR-confirmed SARS-CoV-2 infection or an uninfected control (not recorded which).

The sample holds many counts of this clonotype. This chain joins TRBV5-1 and TRBJ1-1; the D gene is possibly TRBD1 (6 bases). Germline CDR1 is SGHRS and CDR2 is YFSETQ. This CDR3 is built from 15 residues. The ends were cut back, 0 bases at V and 8 bases at J, with 17 bases in the middle. CDR3 DNA sequence: TGCGCCAGCAGCTTGGAGGTTCATCGGGACAACGAAGCTTTCTTT. Its protein product is CASSLEVHRDNEAFF.

This clonotype showed up just a few times. The chain uses TRBV18 and TRBJ2-1, with 7 bases fitting TRBD2. The V and J ends lost 4 bases and 7 bases, in that order; junction bases with no gene match: 10. The length of the CDR3 is 15 residues. The germline gives CDR1 KGHSH, CDR2 LQKENI. CDR3 region: CASSRGASGLNEQFF. In DNA, the CDR3 is TGTGCCAGCTCACGTGGCGCTAGCGGTCTGAATGAGCAGTTCTTC.

CDR3 loop: CASSLGPPGEQYF. The DNA of the CDR3 is TGTGCCAGCAGCTTGGGCCCCCCGGGCGAGCAGTACTTC. This chain connects TRBV7-9 to TRBJ2-7, with D unclear. Germline V gene lookup returns CDR1 SEHNR and CDR2 FQNEAQ (reference sequence). The CDR3 has 13 residues. With 3 bases removed from V and 6 bases from J, the gap between germline ends came to 12 bases.

This clonotype was seen a handful of times. The V and J genes are TRBV11-2 and TRBJ2-7, with 7 bases that match TRBD1. J lost 7 bases, V lost 5 bases, and 11 bases had no gene match. This CDR3 has 14 amino acids. Germline CDR1 is SGHAT and CDR2 is FQNNGV. The DNA of the CDR3 is TGTGCCAGCAGCGCCGACAGGGCGGTAGGGGAGCAGTACTTC. This sequence encodes CASSADRAVGEQYF.

This clonotype was counted many times. V usage is TRBV29-1 and J usage is TRBJ2-5; 8 nucleotides line up with TRBD1. The CDR3 spans 15 residues. Germline CDR1 reads SQVTM; CDR2 reads ANQGSEA. Trimming took 5 bases from V and 2 from J; bases not matched to a gene: 10. Written as DNA, the CDR3 is TGCAGCGTTTGCTCGACAGGGGTTCCACAAGAGACCCAGTACTTC. Translation gives CSVCSTGVPQETQYF. Looking up the rest from reference TRBV29-1 and TRBJ2-5 gives the full variable domain: SAVISQKPSRDICQRGTSLTIQCQVDSQVTMMFWYRQQPGQSLTLIATANQGSEATYESGFVIDKFPISRPNLTFSTLTVSNMSPEDSSIYLCSVCSTGVPQETQYFGPGTRLLVL.

This clonotype came up a few times. This sequence joins TRBV7-2 and TRBJ1-4, with 7 bases lining up with TRBD1. This CDR3 spans 14 amino acids. CDR1 and CDR2 from the germline V gene are SGHTA and FQGNSA. V was pared by 5 bases and J by 2 bases, with 2 bases of the junction left unmatched. CDR3 DNA: TGTGCCAGCAGCCCGACAGGGACTAATGAAAAACTGTTTTTT. Protein sequence: CASSPTGTNEKLFF.

This clonotype was observed many times. In nucleotides, the CDR3 is TGTGCCAGCAGTTACCCGATTGGGACCCCGCTTAGCACAGATACGCAGTATTTT. Residues: CASSYPIGTPLSTDTQYF. V gene TRBV6-2 or TRBV6-3 combines with J gene TRBJ2-3, with D possibly being TRBD1 or TRBD2 (5 bases each). The V end lost 2 bases, the J end lost 0 bases, and 18 bases lay between the germline ends. This CDR3 contains 18 residues. Looked up from germline, CDR1 is MNHEY and CDR2 is SVGEGT.

This clonotype has more than one count but fewer than ten. This chain uses TRBV28 with TRBJ2-1, with 7 bases matching TRBD1. Trimming cost V 6 bases and J 7 bases; bases outside gene matches: 12. The CDR3 extends over 15 amino acids. Germline V gene lookup returns CDR1 MDHEN and CDR2 SYDVKM. The CDR3 DNA reads TGTGCCAGCAGCAGTACAGGGGAAGGAAGGAATGAGCAGTTCTTC. Its protein is CASSSTGEGRNEQFF.

This clonotype was detected ten times or more. This chain links TRBV20-1 with TRBJ2-4, with D maybe TRBD2 (6 bases). With 7 bases removed from V and 3 bases from J, the gap between germline ends came to 10 bases. Germline loops: CDR1 DFQATT, CDR2 SNEGSKA (reference sequence). This CDR3 comprises 12 residues. CDR3 sequence: CSGGDDKNIQYF. The CDR3 DNA reads TGCAGTGGGGGGGATGACAAAAACATTCAGTACTTC.

This clonotype was counted at least ten times. The CDR3 loop reads CASSLSQTDTEAFF. As DNA, the CDR3 is TGCGCCAGCAGCTTGAGCCAGACAGACACTGAAGCTTTCTTT. The V gene is TRBV5-1, the J gene TRBJ1-1; tentatively, D is TRBD1 (5 bases). Germline V lookup: CDR1 SGHRS, CDR2 YFSETQ. Trimming removed 1 base from V and 3 bases from J, with 10 bases in between. The CDR3 totals 14 residues.

This clonotype showed up many times. Written as DNA, the CDR3 is TGTGCCAGCAGCCCCGGGGACAGGGCCGAAGCTTTCTTT. Its translation is CASSPGDRAEAFF. The chain is built from TRBV6-5 and TRBJ1-1, with 9 bases fitting TRBD1. CDR1 is MNHEY and CDR2 is SVGAGI in the germline V gene. After removal of 6 bases from V and 8 bases from J, the junction contained 7 bases not matched to a gene. The CDR3 runs to 13 residues.

Only a few counts were recorded for this clonotype. One end of the junction is discordant with germline, which a read error may explain. This chain uses TRBV20-1 with TRBJ2-7; D possibly uses TRBD1 or TRBD2 (5 bases each). The CDR3 sequence is 13 residues long. CDR1 DFQATT and CDR2 SNEGSKA come from the germline V gene (reference sequence). Here the CDR3 DNA reads TGCAGTGCGAGAGGGCAGGGCGGATACGAGCAGTACTTC. Translation: CSARGQGGYEQYF.

The chain is built from TRBV29-1 and TRBJ1-1; D is possibly TRBD1 (6 bases). V was shortened by 0 bases and J by 4 bases, with 15 bases between the two germline ends. Germline-derived CDR1 and CDR2 are SQVTM and ANQGSEA. The CDR3 spans 15 residues. As DNA, the CDR3 is TGCAGCGTTGAAGATAGCCACAGGGAAAGCACTGAAGCTTTCTTT. Its translation: CSVEDSHRESTEAFF.

This clonotype was observed at least ten times. V gene TRBV2 combines with J gene TRBJ1-6; TRBD1 might be the D (6 bases). Trimming cost V 4 bases and J 5 bases, with 6 bases left between them. The CDR3 is made up of 13 amino acids. Germline V gene data show CDR1 as SNHLY and CDR2 as FYNNEI. CDR3 DNA: TGTGCCAGCAGTGGGACAGATAATTCACCCCTCCACTTT. It encodes CASSGTDNSPLHF.

This clonotype was counted many times. The V and J genes are TRBV12-5 and TRBJ2-7; unclear D gene. V was cut by 5 bases and J by 0 bases, with 5 bases left in between. Germline V gene sequence: CDR1 LGHNT, CDR2 FRNRAP. The CDR3 runs to 12 residues. The CDR3 coding sequence is TGTGCTAGTGGTAGGAGCTCCTACGAGCAGTACTTC. Residues: CASGRSSYEQYF.

The chain couples TRBV7-9 to TRBJ1-1; possible D gene TRBD1, 5 bases. The V end was cut by 6 bases, the J end by 1 base, with 12 bases between. Per germline, CDR1 SEHNR and CDR2 FQNEAQ (reference sequence). The CDR3 consists of 14 residues. The CDR3 here is CASRGEVTNTEAFF. The CDR3 nucleotides are TGTGCCAGCAGGGGGGAGGTGACGAACACTGAAGCTTTCTTT. Full variable domain (rest looked up from reference TRBV7-9 and TRBJ1-1): DTGVSQNPRHKITKRGQNVTFRCDPISEHNRLYWYRQTLGQGPEFLTYFQNEAQLEKSRLLSDRFSAERPKGSFSTLEIQRTEQGDSAMYLCASRGEVTNTEAFFGQGTRLTVV.

This clonotype was observed at least ten times. The chain combines TRBV18 with TRBJ1-2; D gene unclear. V dropped 3 bases and J dropped 4 bases, with 12 bases sitting between them. The CDR3 length is 14 residues. The germline CDR1 and CDR2 sequences are KGHSH and LQKENI. CDR3 region: CASSPDGGGYGYTF. The DNA of the CDR3 is TGTGCCAGCTCACCGGACGGCGGCGGCTATGGCTACACCTTC.

At least ten counts were recorded for this clonotype. The chain links TRBV5-1 to TRBJ1-4, with D perhaps TRBD1 (6 bases). V shed 0 bases and J shed 0 bases, with 15 bases lying between them. Per the germline V gene, CDR1 is SGHRS and CDR2 is YFSETQ. CDR3 length equals 18 residues. The CDR3, as DNA: TGCGCCAGCAGCTTGGATTGGGAGGGGGAGTCAACTAATGAAAAACTGTTTTTT. The encoded protein is CASSLDWEGESTNEKLFF.

This clonotype was detected ten times or more. This chain connects TRBV27 to TRBJ2-1, with D tentatively TRBD2 (5 bases). The germline V gene has CDR1 MNHEY and CDR2 SMNVEV (reference sequence). The CDR3 covers 14 residues. Trimming shortened V by 3 bases and J by 3 bases, and 9 bases separated the two germline ends. This chain's CDR3 is CASSFGVLYNEQFF. The CDR3 nucleotides read TGTGCCAGCAGTTTCGGGGTGCTCTACAATGAGCAGTTCTTC.

This clonotype came up many times. V is TRBV7-2 and J is TRBJ2-1, with D perhaps TRBD1 (5 bases). Germline V lookup: CDR1 SGHTA, CDR2 FQGNSA. There are 15 residues in the CDR3. The V end lost 1 base, the J end lost 3 bases, and 10 bases lay between the germline ends. The CDR3 DNA reads TGTGCCAGCAGCTTAGTAGGGGCAGACTACAATGAGCAGTTCTTC. Residues: CASSLVGADYNEQFF.

This clonotype was observed many times. The chain employs TRBV7-3 and TRBJ2-3; possible D gene TRBD1, 7 bases. Germline lookup yields CDR1 SGHTA and CDR2 FQGTGA. This CDR3 has 16 residues. With 5 bases removed from V and 2 bases from J, the gap between germline ends came to 17 bases. This CDR3 reads CASSLGGRGYTDTQYF. The CDR3 DNA sequence: TGTGCCAGCAGCCTCGGGGGCAGGGGGTACACAGATACGCAGTATTTT.

This clonotype was observed once. The germline gene is not matched at one end of the junction; a read error may be the cause. This rearrangement joins TRBV27 to TRBJ1-1; no clear D. This CDR3 has 16 amino acids. The V gene's germline CDR1 is MNHEY and CDR2 SMNVEV (reference sequence). The CDR3 spells CDSSRAQSVRGTEAFF. The CDR3 nucleotides read TGTGACAGCAGTCGAGCCCAAAGCGTGAGAGGCACTGAAGCTTTCTTT.

The rearrangement joins TRBV4-2 to TRBJ2-6; 8 bases map to TRBD1. This CDR3 is built from 16 residues. V gave up 4 bases and J gave up 2 bases; unmatched junction bases: 4. The germline gives CDR1 LGHNA, CDR2 YNFKEQ. The CDR3 is CASSRTDRAGANVLTF. The CDR3 DNA follows: TGTGCCAGCAGCCGAACGGACAGGGCTGGGGCCAACGTCCTGACTTTC.

In its sample, this clonotype was seen many times. This chain joins TRBV12-3 or TRBV12-4 and TRBJ1-1; 7 bases are shared with TRBD1. J was trimmed by 3 bases and V by 4 bases; bases with no gene match: 11. This CDR3 region has 16 residues. The CDR3 nucleotides read TGTGCCAGCAGTTGGGGCAGGGGGGTAAGGGACACTGAAGCTTTCTTT. This codes for CASSWGRGVRDTEAFF.

This clonotype has a count of ten or more. CDR3 sequence: CASSAPGSGEQFF. CDR3 nucleotides: TGTGCCAGCAGTGCTCCGGGTTCCGGTGAGCAGTTCTTC. This chain links TRBV2 with TRBJ2-1; D gene ambiguous. The germline gives CDR1 SNHLY, CDR2 FYNNEI. V was shortened by 4 bases and J by 9 bases, with 13 bases between the two germline ends. The CDR3 is 13 residues long. The whole variable domain, remainder taken from reference TRBV2 and TRBJ2-1, is EPEVTQTPSHQVTQMGQEVILRCVPISNHLYFYWYRQILGQKVEFLVSFYNNEISEKSEIFDDQFSVERPDGSNFTLKIRSTKLEDSAMYFCASSAPGSGEQFFGPGTRLTVL.

This clonotype was counted many times. The chain links TRBV6-6 to TRBJ1-4; D uncertain. This CDR3 is 12 amino acids long. Per the germline V gene, CDR1 is MNHNY and CDR2 is SVGAGI (reference sequence). With 4 bases removed from V and 5 bases from J, the gap between germline ends came to 5 bases. CDR3 nucleotides: TGTGCCAGCAGTTTCCGCAATGAAAAACTGTTTTTT. Its protein is CASSFRNEKLFF.

This clonotype occurred a few times. The chain is built from TRBV18 and TRBJ2-1; D gene ambiguous. V was clipped by 3 bases and J by 8 bases, with 17 bases between them. Per germline, CDR1 KGHSH and CDR2 LQKENI. CDR3 size: 15 residues. The CDR3 DNA reads as TGTGCCAGCTCACCGTCTTATGGTAGTGACGATGAGCAGTTCTTC. It is translated as CASSPSYGSDDEQFF.

This rearrangement joins TRBV7-2 to TRBJ2-5; D remains unclear. CDR1 is SGHTA, CDR2 FQGNSA, per germline. Trimming stripped 6 bases from V and 4 bases from J, with 9 bases between. This CDR3 contains 12 residues. CDR3 coding DNA: TGTGCCAGCAGTAAGAGTCCAGAGACCCAGTACTTC. Amino acid sequence: CASSKSPETQYF.

This clonotype was detected ten times or more. The chain is built from TRBV2 and TRBJ1-3; D is perhaps TRBD1 (6 bases). The V end lost 6 bases, the J end lost 4 bases, and 16 bases lay between the germline ends. CDR3 length: 15 residues. CDR1 SNHLY and CDR2 FYNNEI come from the germline V gene. CDR3 protein: CASRGSRGSGNTIYF. The CDR3 bases are TGTGCCAGCAGGGGAAGCAGGGGATCCGGAAACACCATATATTTT.

This clonotype was counted at least ten times. The chain links TRBV6-6 to TRBJ2-7; no definite D call. The CDR3 extends over 14 amino acids. Trimming stripped 0 bases from V and 2 bases from J, with 8 bases between. Germline V CDR1 and CDR2: MNHNY, SVGAGI (reference sequence). The DNA for the CDR3 is TGTGCCAGCAGTTACTCGGCAGGCCCCTACGAGCAGTACTTC. Amino acid sequence: CASSYSAGPYEQYF.

This clonotype was observed at least ten times. The chain employs TRBV29-1 and TRBJ1-1; D is ambiguous. The germline V and J ends were trimmed by 0 bases and 1 base, with 0 bases remaining between them. The germline gives CDR1 SQVTM, CDR2 ANQGSEA. The CDR3 extends over 11 amino acids. The CDR3 DNA is TGCAGCGTTGAAGAGAACACTGAAGCTTTCTTT. Encoded protein: CSVEENTEAFF.

This sequence joins TRBV7-9 and TRBJ2-5; D gene ambiguous. There are 13 residues in the CDR3. Trimming removed 5 bases from V and 4 bases from J, with 11 bases in between. Looked up from germline, CDR1 is SEHNR and CDR2 is FQNEAQ (reference sequence). In nucleotides, the CDR3 is TGTGCCAGCAGCCCTGGTGGAACAGAGACCCAGTACTTC. It encodes CASSPGGTETQYF.